This T cell receptor (beta chain) stems from a study of a mutant IDH1 vaccine in newly diagnosed glioma. This clone was recorded a few times. What it recognizes is unknown. Assay used: immunoSEQ multiplex PCR; TCRdb lists only in-frame clones, some missing. The data contain 50,000 to 85,000 clones, roughly 84% of them singletons. The germline V gene has CDR1 SEHNR and CDR2 FQNEAQ (reference sequence). V dropped 4 bases and J dropped 0 bases, with 10 bases sitting between them. CDR3 length: 15 amino acids. The sample's time point: week 23, last vaccination. The content of each vaccine dose was 300 ug of mutant IDH1 20-mer peptide, and topical imiquimod accompanied it.

V is TRBV7-9 and J is TRBJ1-5, with D tentatively TRBD1 (5 bases). The sample in question was PBMCs, obtained from a glioma patient whose treatment included an IDH1 peptide vaccine. The TCR sequence derives from a young man with glioma. In DNA form, the CDR3 reads TGTGCCAGCAGCTACGGGACGGATAGCAATCAGCCCCAGCATTTT. It specifies CASSYGTDSNQPQHF.